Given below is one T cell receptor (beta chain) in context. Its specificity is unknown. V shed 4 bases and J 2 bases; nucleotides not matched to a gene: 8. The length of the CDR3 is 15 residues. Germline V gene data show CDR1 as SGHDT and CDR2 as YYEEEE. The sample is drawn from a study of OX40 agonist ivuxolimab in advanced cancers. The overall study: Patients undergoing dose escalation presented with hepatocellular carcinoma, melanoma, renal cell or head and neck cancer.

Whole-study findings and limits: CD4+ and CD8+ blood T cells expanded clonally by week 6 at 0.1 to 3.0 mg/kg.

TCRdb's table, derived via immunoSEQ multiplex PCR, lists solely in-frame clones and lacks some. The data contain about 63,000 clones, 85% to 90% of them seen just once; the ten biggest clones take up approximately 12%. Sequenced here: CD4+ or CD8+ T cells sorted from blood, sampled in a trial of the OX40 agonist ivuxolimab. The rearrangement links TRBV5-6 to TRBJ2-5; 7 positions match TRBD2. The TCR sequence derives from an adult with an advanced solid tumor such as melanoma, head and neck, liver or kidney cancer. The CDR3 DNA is TGTGCCAGCAGCCCTCTCCGGGACTATCAAGAGACCCAGTACTTC. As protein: CASSPLRDYQETQYF.